Shown below are 31 T cell receptor beta chains from a single sample sequenced in a study of T cells after yellow fever vaccination. From the 5' RACE reads, TCRdb called clonotypes with MiXCR, one entry per CDR3 protein. The table lists under 600,000 distinct CDR3 sequences, 21% of them singletons. This specimen consisted of PBMCs, obtained roughly 20 days after the first yellow fever vaccination. These receptors all come from a man younger than 35 who received the YFV17D yellow fever vaccine.

The chain carries TRBV6-2 or TRBV6-3 and TRBJ1-5; no definite D call. Germline CDR1 MNHEY, CDR2 SVGEGT. V lost 0 bases and J lost 7, with 10 bases in between. The CDR3 extends over 14 amino acids. This CDR3 is CASSYSQAVQPQHF. The CDR3 region has the DNA TGTGCCAGCAGTTACTCGCAGGCCGTACAGCCCCAGCATTTT.

This clonotype was seen a handful of times. V usage is TRBV2 and J usage is TRBJ1-1, with TRBD1 as a possible D gene (6 bases). Germline V CDR1 and CDR2: SNHLY, FYNNEI. The V end was cut by 7 bases, the J end by 4 bases, with 13 bases between. CDR3 length equals 13 residues. In DNA, the CDR3 is TGTGCCAGCAATTCGGACAGAGGCACTGAAGCTTTCTTT. Translating gives CASNSDRGTEAFF.

This clonotype was seen only a few times. The rearrangement uses TRBV5-1 and TRBJ1-1, with D unresolved. This CDR3 has 13 residues. Looked up from germline, CDR1 is SGHRS and CDR2 is YFSETQ. V was trimmed by 0 bases and J by 5 bases, leaving 8 bases between them. CDR3 sequence (DNA): TGCGCCAGCAGCTTGGGAGCCCAGACTGAAGCTTTCTTT. Translated, it gives CASSLGAQTEAFF. Complete variable domain (other parts from reference TRBV5-1 and TRBJ1-1): KAGVTQTPRYLIKTRGQQVTLSCSPISGHRSVSWYQQTPGQGLQFLFEYFSETQRNKGNFPGRFSGRQFSNSRSEMNVSTLELGDSALYLCASSLGAQTEAFFGQGTRLTVV.

The V call is TRBV2, the J call TRBJ2-7; D is unresolved. Per the germline V gene, CDR1 is SNHLY and CDR2 is FYNNEI. CDR3 length equals 14 residues. V dropped 5 bases and J dropped 5 bases, with 16 bases sitting between them. This chain's CDR3 is CASSLDGRVDEQYV. The CDR3 region has the DNA TGTGCCAGCAGTCTAGACGGGCGAGTGGACGAGCAGTACGTC.

This clonotype came up a few times. This rearrangement joins TRBV10-3 to TRBJ1-1; D is unclear. Germline V gives CDR1 ENHRY, CDR2 SYGVKD. The length of the CDR3 is 13 residues. Trimming shortened V by 6 bases and J by 6 bases, and 14 bases separated the two germline ends. This CDR3 is CAISLDGRAEAFF. In DNA, the CDR3 is TGTGCCATCAGCCTGGACGGGAGGGCTGAAGCTTTCTTT.

This clonotype was counted ten times or more. The rearrangement joins TRBV5-1 to TRBJ1-6; TRBD1 might be the D (6 bases). The CDR3 covers 14 residues. Trimming took 0 bases from V and 9 from J, leaving 10 bases between them. Germline CDR1 is SGHRS and CDR2 is YFSETQ. CDR3 in amino acids: CASSLATGSSPLHF. CDR3 sequence (DNA): TGCGCCAGCAGCTTGGCCACAGGGAGTTCACCCCTCCACTTT.

This clonotype appeared a few times. The chain couples TRBV7-9 to TRBJ1-2, with D possibly TRBD1 on 5 matching bases. V was shortened by 5 bases and J by 7 bases, with 20 bases between the two germline ends. Germline-derived CDR1 and CDR2 are SEHNR and FQNEAQ (reference sequence). The CDR3 is 15 amino acids. The CDR3 protein is CASSPPLGGMVGYTF. The CDR3 coding sequence is TGTGCCAGCAGCCCCCCCCTTGGGGGGATGGTTGGCTACACCTTC.

The J gene is TRBJ1-5, the V gene TRBV7-2; D not resolved. The germline V gene encodes CDR1 SGHTA and CDR2 FQGNSA. This CDR3 is 13 amino acids long. Trimming shortened V by 3 bases and J by 5 bases, and 8 bases separated the two germline ends. DNA for the CDR3: TGTGCCAGCAGCTTTTTAACCGATCAGCCCCAGCATTTT. Encoded protein: CASSFLTDQPQHF.

The chain carries TRBV7-2 and TRBJ1-6; D uncertain. This CDR3 is built from 12 residues. The V end lost 8 bases, the J end lost 7 bases, and 9 bases lay between the germline ends. CDR1 and CDR2 from the germline V gene are SGHTA and FQGNSA. Here the CDR3 DNA reads TGTGCCAGCGGGGATCGGAATTCACCCCTCCACTTT. Protein product: CASGDRNSPLHF.

In this sample, this clonotype turned up many times. The chain carries TRBV20-1 and TRBJ1-6; 10 bases agree with TRBD1. CDR1 is DFQATT and CDR2 is SNEGSKA in the germline V gene (reference sequence). This CDR3 is built from 14 residues. Trimming cost V 5 bases and J 7 bases; bases outside gene matches: 5. CDR3 in amino acids: CSAPTGGINSPLHF. The CDR3 DNA follows: TGCAGTGCTCCGACAGGGGGCATAAATTCACCCCTCCACTTT.

The chain uses TRBV6-2 or TRBV6-3 and TRBJ2-2; the D gene is possibly TRBD1 (5 bases). Germline V gene data show CDR1 as MNHEY and CDR2 as SVGEGT. V dropped 8 bases and J dropped 4 bases, with 17 bases sitting between them. The CDR3 is 15 residues long. This CDR3 is CASGALTVITGELFF. CDR3 nucleotides: TGTGCCAGCGGGGCGCTGACAGTCATCACCGGGGAGCTGTTTTTT.

There are a few counts of this clonotype. This chain connects TRBV4-1 to TRBJ2-3, with 12 bases aligning to TRBD1. Germline lookup yields CDR1 MGHRA and CDR2 YSYEKL. V trimming: 3 bases; J trimming: 5 bases; junction bases outside the gene matches: 9. This CDR3 contains 17 residues. As DNA, the CDR3 is TGCGCCAGCAGCCATTCTCCGGGACAGGGGGCTTTAGATACGCAGTATTTT. Translating it yields CASSHSPGQGALDTQYF.

The sample holds a few counts of this clonotype. The chain joins TRBV7-2 to TRBJ2-3; 8 nucleotides line up with TRBD1. Trimming cost V 2 bases and J 0 bases; bases outside gene matches: 7. The CDR3 loop spans 17 amino acids. The germline gives CDR1 SGHTA, CDR2 FQGNSA. The chain's CDR3 is CASSLPDRAKSTDTQYF. CDR3 in DNA: TGTGCCAGCAGCTTACCGGACAGGGCGAAAAGCACAGATACGCAGTATTTT.

This clonotype has just a few counts. V gene TRBV20-1 combines with J gene TRBJ1-2; D uncertain. Trimming removed 5 bases from V and 2 bases from J, with 6 bases in between. The germline V gene has CDR1 DFQATT and CDR2 SNEGSKA (reference sequence). CDR3 length: 11 amino acids. The CDR3 loop reads CSAGGNYGYTF. The CDR3 bases are TGCAGTGCTGGAGGGAACTATGGCTACACCTTC.

This clonotype was detected a few times. DNA for the CDR3: TGTGCCACCAGCAGAGACCAGCAGGGCCGCTACTATGGCTACACCTTC. Translating it yields CATSRDQQGRYYGYTF. The V gene is TRBV15, the J gene TRBJ1-2, with D possibly matching TRBD1 (5 bases). The germline V gene encodes CDR1 LNHNV and CDR2 YYDKDF (reference sequence). The V and J ends lost 0 bases and 3 bases respectively, with 14 bases between them. The CDR3 length is 16 residues.

The rearrangement uses TRBV9 and TRBJ2-5, with 7 positions matching TRBD1. The germline V gene has CDR1 SGDLS and CDR2 YYNGEE. J was trimmed by 1 base and V by 2 bases; bases with no gene match: 8. The CDR3 is made up of 16 amino acids. This CDR3 reads CASSVSPGQTQETQYF. The DNA for the CDR3 is TGTGCCAGCAGCGTCTCCCCGGGACAGACCCAAGAGACCCAGTACTTC.

CDR3 coding DNA: TGTGCCAGCAGTGGCCGAGATCCGGGACAGGGAGGATTTAACTATGGCTACACCTTC. This sequence encodes CASSGRDPGQGGFNYGYTF. The V call is TRBV6-4, the J call TRBJ1-2; TRBD1 aligns across 9 bases. The CDR3 totals 19 residues. Germline CDR1 is MRHNA and CDR2 is SNTAGT. The trim removed 4 bases at V and 1 base at J, leaving 16 bases unmatched.

The J gene is TRBJ2-7, the V gene TRBV7-6, with 8 bases aligning to TRBD2. The CDR3 is 16 amino acids. V trimming: 0 bases; J trimming: 3 bases; junction bases outside the gene matches: 7. Germline lookup yields CDR1 SGHVS and CDR2 FNYEAQ. CDR3 residues: CASSLAGGGLYYEQYF. DNA for the CDR3: TGTGCCAGCAGCTTAGCGGGCGGGGGGCTATACTACGAGCAGTACTTC.

The V gene is TRBV6-2 or TRBV6-3, the J gene TRBJ2-1, with 8 bases fitting TRBD1. CDR1 is MNHEY, CDR2 SVGEGT, per germline. With 2 bases clipped from V and 4 bases from J, the junction kept 1 base outside the gene matches. This CDR3 comprises 14 residues. As DNA, the CDR3 is TGTGCCAGCAGTTACGGGACAGGATACAATGAGCAGTTCTTC. Its protein is CASSYGTGYNEQFF.

The J gene is TRBJ2-1, the V gene TRBV5-4; 9 nucleotides line up with TRBD1. The CDR3 is 15 residues long. The J segment lost 6 bases and the V segment lost 4 bases, leaving 8 bases of the junction unmatched. CDR1 is SGHNT and CDR2 is YYREEE in the germline V gene (reference sequence). The CDR3 region has the DNA TGTGCCAGCAGCGGACCGGGACAGGGAAGCAATGAGCAGTTCTTC. It specifies CASSGPGQGSNEQFF.

This clonotype was counted a few times. The chain has TRBV20-1 and TRBJ1-5; D gene ambiguous. This CDR3 contains 13 residues. CDR1 DFQATT and CDR2 SNEGSKA come from the germline V gene (reference sequence). Trimming left V 3 bases short and J 0 bases short, with 6 bases between. In DNA form, the CDR3 reads TGCAGTGCTAGCCTAAATAGCAATCAGCCCCAGCATTTT. This codes for CSASLNSNQPQHF.

V is TRBV3-1 and J is TRBJ1-2; maybe TRBD1 (5 bases). The CDR3 runs 18 residues. V was pared by 10 bases and J by 0 bases, with 27 bases between. Germline assignment: CDR1 LGHDT and CDR2 YNNKEL (reference sequence). CDR3 sequence (DNA): TGTGCCATCAGTCAAATGACAGACGGCTATGCAGCTAACTATGGCTACACCTTC. The encoded protein is CAISQMTDGYAANYGYTF. Drawing the rest from reference TRBV3-1 and TRBJ1-2, the complete variable domain is DTAVSQTPKYLVTQMGNDKSIKCEQNLGHDTMYWYKQDSKKFLKIMFSYNNKELIINETVPNRFSPKSPDKAHLNLHINSLELGDSAVYFCAISQMTDGYAANYGYTFGSGTRLTVV.

This chain links TRBV7-2 with TRBJ2-3, with 8 bases lining up with TRBD2. Germline CDR1 is SGHTA and CDR2 is FQGNSA. The CDR3 spans 15 residues. The junction had 6 bases not matched to a gene; V was cut back by 3 bases and J by 4 bases. CDR3 sequence reads: CASSFRRGAPDTQYF. DNA for the CDR3: TGTGCCAGCAGCTTCAGGCGGGGGGCCCCAGATACGCAGTATTTT.

This clonotype was observed a handful of times. V usage is TRBV6-5 and J usage is TRBJ2-7; the D gene is possibly TRBD1 (6 bases). This CDR3 has 15 amino acids. V was cut by 0 bases and J by 3 bases, with 12 bases left in between. Germline CDR1 and CDR2: MNHEY and SVGAGI. CDR3 DNA: TGTGCCAGCAGTTACTCTGGCACGGGACACTACGAGCAGTACTTC. It encodes CASSYSGTGHYEQYF.

V usage is TRBV6-1 and J usage is TRBJ2-3, with TRBD2 matching 9 bases. Trimming at V came to 6 bases and at J to 5 bases, leaving 6 bases not matched to a gene. Germline values: CDR1 MNHNS, CDR2 SASEGT. This CDR3 is 14 amino acids long. Written as DNA, the CDR3 is TGTGCCAGCAGAGGCGGGGGGGCCGTAGATACGCAGTATTTT. It yields the protein CASRGGGAVDTQYF.

This clonotype turned up a few times. The chain couples TRBV6-5 to TRBJ1-1; 9 bases line up with TRBD1. This CDR3 comprises 13 residues. With 2 bases clipped from V and 9 bases from J, the junction kept 4 bases outside the gene matches. Germline CDR1 MNHEY, CDR2 SVGAGI. The CDR3 nucleotides read TGTGCCAGCAGTTACGGGACAGGGTTCAAAGCTTTCTTT. It is translated as CASSYGTGFKAFF.

The V gene is TRBV5-5, the J gene TRBJ1-1, with a weak D call TRBD1 (6 bases). The V gene's germline CDR1 is SGHKS and CDR2 YYEKEE (reference sequence). This CDR3 spans 13 amino acids. V gave up 9 bases and J gave up 6 bases, with 18 bases separating them. The CDR3 DNA sequence: TGTGCCATGGGCCCTGGGCCAGGGGCTGAAGCTTTCTTT. Its protein is CAMGPGPGAEAFF.

This clonotype was counted a few times. The chain uses TRBV7-6 and TRBJ2-7; 9 bases align to TRBD1. The CDR3 runs to 16 residues. Germline CDR1 SGHVS, CDR2 FNYEAQ. Trimming at V came to 2 bases and at J to 6 bases, leaving 11 bases not matched to a gene. DNA of the CDR3: TGTGCCAGCAGCTTATTTTACAGGGGGCAGACTGGCGAGCAGTACTTC. It codes for CASSLFYRGQTGEQYF.

The chain has TRBV2 and TRBJ2-3, with a tentative D call TRBD1 (5 bases). The length of the CDR3 is 15 residues. In germline, CDR1 is SNHLY, CDR2 FYNNEI. Trimming took off 4 bases at V and 3 bases at J, with 14 bases between the two ends. In nucleotides, the CDR3 is TGTGCCAGCAGTGTGGGGCAGGGAAGGACAGATACGCAGTATTTT. Protein sequence: CASSVGQGRTDTQYF.

This clonotype came up many times. The chain uses TRBV5-1 and TRBJ2-4; TRBD1 is a possible D gene (6 bases). Germline V gene lookup returns CDR1 SGHRS and CDR2 YFSETQ. Trimming stripped 3 bases from V and 1 base from J, with 14 bases between. CDR3 size: 16 residues. CDR3 residues: CASSSEQGGAKNIQYF. The CDR3, as DNA: TGCGCCAGCAGCTCTGAACAGGGTGGGGCCAAAAACATTCAGTACTTC.

This clonotype was found a few times. V gene TRBV7-9 combines with J gene TRBJ2-6; D is perhaps TRBD1 (5 bases). Germline CDR1 and CDR2: SEHNR and FQNEAQ (reference sequence). Trimming removed 6 bases at V and 0 bases at J, with 9 bases between. This CDR3 comprises 15 residues. The DNA of the CDR3 is TGTGCCAGCAGGGGGCCTGACTCTGGGGCCAACGTCCTGACTTTC. It is translated as CASRGPDSGANVLTF. Full variable domain (remainder filled in from reference TRBV7-9 and TRBJ2-6): DTGVSQNPRHKITKRGQNVTFRCDPISEHNRLYWYRQTLGQGPEFLTYFQNEAQLEKSRLLSDRFSAERPKGSFSTLEIQRTEQGDSAMYLCASRGPDSGANVLTFGAGSRLTVL.